Sequencing of this T cell receptor (beta chain) was carried out in a study of blood T cells in healthy people across ages. The amount of total RNA extracted per sample was at least 5.5 micrograms. General study findings and limits: TCR beta diversity was tightly associated with the proportion of naive T cells. PBMCs left unsorted prevented a conclusive naive versus antigen-experienced comparison. The fall in TCR beta diversity per million T cells was roughly linear with age.

Between the trimmed V and J ends, which lost 6 bases and 4 bases, there was a span of 16 bases. The CDR3 is 15 residues long. The V gene's germline CDR1 is SGHNT and CDR2 YENEEA. With regard to this clonotype: The antigen remains unidentified.

Next came a second PCR, run for about 6 to 12 cycles, which used a sample-barcoded 5' primer along with a J-beta primer mix. In TCRdb, the 5' RACE reads were re-called with MiXCR into one record per CDR3 protein. The data hold about 570,000 distinct CDR3 sequences, with 25% to 30% observed a single time. This clonotype was obtained from a woman in her seventies in good health. The chain uses TRBV11-3 and TRBJ2-1; TRBD2 might be the D (7 bases). The specimen sequenced was blood. The CDR3 sequence: CASSSLGGGYNEQFF. Written as DNA, the CDR3 is TGTGCCAGCAGTTCTCTAGGGGGGGGTTACAATGAGCAGTTCTTC.